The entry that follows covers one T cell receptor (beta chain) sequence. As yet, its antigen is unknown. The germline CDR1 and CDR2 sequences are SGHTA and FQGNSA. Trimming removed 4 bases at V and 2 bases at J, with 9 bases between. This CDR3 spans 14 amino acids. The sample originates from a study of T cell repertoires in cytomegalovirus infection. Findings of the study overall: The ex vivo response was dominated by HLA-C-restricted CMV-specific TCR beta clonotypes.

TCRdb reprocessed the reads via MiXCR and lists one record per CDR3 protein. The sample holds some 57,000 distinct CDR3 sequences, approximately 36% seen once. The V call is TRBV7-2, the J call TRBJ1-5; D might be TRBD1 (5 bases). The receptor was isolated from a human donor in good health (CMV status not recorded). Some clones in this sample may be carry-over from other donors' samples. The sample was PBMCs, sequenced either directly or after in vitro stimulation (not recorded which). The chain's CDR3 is CASSSGGGNQPQHF. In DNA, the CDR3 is TGTGCCAGCAGCTCGGGGGGGGGCAATCAGCCCCAGCATTTT.